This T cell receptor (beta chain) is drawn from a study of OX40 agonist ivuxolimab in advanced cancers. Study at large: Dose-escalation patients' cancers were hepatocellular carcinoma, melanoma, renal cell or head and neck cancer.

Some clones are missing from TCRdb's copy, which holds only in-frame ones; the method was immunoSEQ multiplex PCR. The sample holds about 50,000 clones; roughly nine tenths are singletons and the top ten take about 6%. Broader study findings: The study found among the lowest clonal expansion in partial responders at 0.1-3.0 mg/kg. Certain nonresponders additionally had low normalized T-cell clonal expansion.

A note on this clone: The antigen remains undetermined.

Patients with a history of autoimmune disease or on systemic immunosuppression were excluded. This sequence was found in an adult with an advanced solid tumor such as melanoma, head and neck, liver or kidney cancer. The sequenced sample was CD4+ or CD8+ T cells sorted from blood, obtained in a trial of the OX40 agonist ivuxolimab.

DNA of the CDR3: TGTGCCAGCAGCAGCCGGTCAGAAGGCTACGAGCAGTACTTC. It codes for CASSSRSEGYEQYF. The rearrangement uses TRBV7-9 and TRBJ2-7; no clear D gene. Germline V lookup: CDR1 SEHNR, CDR2 FQNEAQ (reference sequence). This CDR3 is 14 amino acids long. V gave up 5 bases and J gave up 3 bases, with 14 bases separating them.